Each of the 25 T cell receptor beta chains below was sequenced from the same sample in a study of cytomegalovirus exposure and HLA in healthy donors. Both 60 Vbeta primers and 13 Jbeta primers went into the PCR. Assay used: immunoSEQ multiplex PCR; TCRdb lists only in-frame clones, some missing. This table has some 140,000 clones, 79% appearing once. Source material: PBMCs. The receptors were gathered from a man between 18 and 35 years old in good health and CMV-seronegative.

The chain joins TRBV5-4 to TRBJ2-7, with D perhaps matching TRBD1 (7 bases). V gave up 2 bases and J gave up 2 bases, with 11 bases separating them. CDR1 is SGHNT and CDR2 is YYREEE in the germline V gene (reference sequence). The CDR3 is 14 residues long. CDR3: CASSLDREAYEQYF. The CDR3 DNA reads as TGTGCCAGCAGCTTAGACAGGGAGGCCTACGAGCAGTACTTC.

The chain is built from TRBV4-3 and TRBJ2-7, with D possibly being TRBD2 (5 bases). V gave up 1 base and J gave up 2 bases, with 12 bases separating them. CDR1 and CDR2 (germline): LGHNA, YSLEER. The CDR3 has 15 amino acids. CDR3 DNA: TGCGCCAGCAGCCAAGTGGCGGGTCGCACCTACGAGCAGTACTTC. Translating it yields CASSQVAGRTYEQYF.

V usage is TRBV5-1 and J usage is TRBJ2-1; tentatively, D is TRBD1 (6 bases). V was cut by 0 bases and J by 0 bases, with 10 bases left in between. From germline, CDR1 is SGHRS and CDR2 YFSETQ. The CDR3 consists of 16 residues. The CDR3 loop is CASSLAAGASYNEQFF. The CDR3 nucleotides are TGCGCCAGCAGCTTGGCCGCAGGGGCCTCCTACAATGAGCAGTTCTTC.

CDR3 loop: CASSLRSSGGIRTDTQYF. CDR3 nucleotides: TGCGCCAGCAGCTTGCGCTCTAGCGGGGGGATAAGGACAGATACGCAGTATTTT. The gene calls are TRBV5-1 and TRBJ2-3, with 11 bases fitting TRBD2. This CDR3 is built from 18 residues. CDR1 and CDR2 from the germline V gene are SGHRS and YFSETQ. The junction had 10 bases not matched to a gene; V was cut back by 1 base and J by 3 bases.

This chain links TRBV30 with TRBJ1-1; D call uncertain. CDR3 length: 11 residues. Germline V gene lookup returns CDR1 GTSNPN and CDR2 SVGIG (reference sequence). V was shortened by 5 bases and J by 5 bases, with 9 bases between the two germline ends. Here the CDR3 DNA reads TGTGCCTGGGTCGCGGGGACTGAAGCTTTCTTT. Protein sequence: CAWVAGTEAFF.

This clone appeared once. The rearrangement uses TRBV2 and TRBJ1-5; TRBD1 aligns across 8 bases. The CDR3 sequence is 16 residues long. Per germline, CDR1 SNHLY and CDR2 FYNNEI. V lost 7 bases to trimming and J lost 3 bases; unmatched junction nucleotides: 11. CDR3 bases: TGTGCCAGCAAAGAGGACAGGGAATTTATCAATCAGCCCCAGCATTTT. This sequence encodes CASKEDREFINQPQHF.

The chain recombines TRBV25-1 with TRBJ2-1; D perhaps matches TRBD2 (6 bases). Germline CDR1 reads MGHDK; CDR2 reads SYGVNS. CDR3 length: 13 residues. Trimming cost V 4 bases and J 8 bases, with 12 bases left between them. This chain's CDR3 is CASSGRGRDEQFF. The CDR3 DNA follows: TGTGCCAGCAGTGGGAGGGGAAGGGATGAGCAGTTCTTC.

V gene TRBV27 combines with J gene TRBJ2-1, with 7 bases fitting TRBD2. V lost 6 bases to trimming and J lost 8 bases; unmatched junction nucleotides: 10. There are 14 residues in the CDR3. Germline CDR1 reads MNHEY; CDR2 reads SMNVEV (reference sequence). The CDR3 sequence is CASRLVLREDEQFF. Written as DNA, the CDR3 is TGTGCCAGCAGACTGGTTCTACGGGAGGATGAGCAGTTCTTC.

The chain has TRBV15 and TRBJ2-5, with 8 bases fitting TRBD1. V lost 1 base and J lost 5; bases outside the gene matches: 9. The CDR3 sequence is 16 residues long. CDR1 and CDR2 (germline): LNHNV, YYDKDF (reference sequence). As DNA, the CDR3 is TGTGCCACCAGCAGAGGGGGACAGGCCTTCGGGGAGACCCAGTACTTC. Amino acids: CATSRGGQAFGETQYF.

Turning to this clone: Compared with germline, one end of the junction differs, possibly owing to a read error. The sample has other DNA sequences that encode this CDR3 too. CDR3 residues: CARGIRRGTEAFF. In nucleotides, the CDR3 is TGTGCCAGAGGTATCAGGAGGGGCACTGAAGCCTTCTTT. The J gene is TRBJ1-1, the V gene TRBV2; D possibly corresponds to TRBD1 (5 bases). Germline V CDR1 and CDR2: SNHLY, FYNNEI. The CDR3 sequence is 13 residues long.

The chain uses TRBV13 and TRBJ2-6; D is perhaps TRBD2 (6 bases). The CDR3 is 21 amino acids. The V gene's germline CDR1 is PRHDT and CDR2 FYEKMQ (reference sequence). Trimming pared 2 bases from V and 0 bases from J, leaving 23 bases between. The CDR3 DNA sequence: TGTGCCAGCAGCTTATGGGGCGGGGCAGAGAAAGGGTACTCTGGGGCCAACGTCCTGACTTTC. Translating it yields CASSLWGGAEKGYSGANVLTF.

The chain combines TRBV5-6 with TRBJ2-7; D is uncertain. Germline V gene lookup returns CDR1 SGHDT and CDR2 YYEEEE. Trimming removed 4 bases at V and 3 bases at J, with 17 bases between. CDR3 length: 15 residues. The CDR3 region is CASSRGVPAGYEQYF. The CDR3 region has the DNA TGTGCCAGCAGCCGAGGAGTGCCCGCCGGCTACGAGCAGTACTTC.

The chain has TRBV19 and TRBJ2-1, with 10 bases identical to TRBD2. Looked up from germline, CDR1 is LNHDA and CDR2 is SQIVND (reference sequence). The CDR3 has 15 amino acids. With 9 bases clipped from V and 10 bases from J, the junction kept 15 bases outside the gene matches. The CDR3 nucleotides read TGTGCCAGCCTGTATCAGGCTAGCGGGGGCGGGGAGCAGTTCTTC. This encodes CASLYQASGGGEQFF.

This clone is a singleton in its sample. The genes are TRBV9 and TRBJ1-6; D is unresolved. The V end was cut by 3 bases, the J end by 9 bases, with 13 bases between. CDR1 is SGDLS, CDR2 YYNGEE, per germline. The CDR3 loop spans 14 amino acids. The CDR3 nucleotides are TGTGCCAGCAGCGCCGATGCGGGCAGTTCACCCCTCCACTTT. It encodes CASSADAGSSPLHF.

The chain joins TRBV9 to TRBJ2-1; the match to TRBD2 covers 9 bases. The germline V gene encodes CDR1 SGDLS and CDR2 YYNGEE. The V and J ends lost 7 bases and 3 bases, in that order; junction bases with no gene match: 8. The CDR3 extends over 15 amino acids. The CDR3 spells CASGGSGGYYNEQFF. DNA of the CDR3: TGTGCCAGCGGAGGAAGCGGGGGGTACTACAATGAGCAGTTCTTC.

V usage is TRBV5-5 and J usage is TRBJ2-3, with D unresolved. The CDR3 consists of 14 residues. Trimming cost V 0 bases and J 0 bases, with 5 bases left between them. CDR1 and CDR2 from the germline V gene are SGHKS and YYEKEE (reference sequence). CDR3 sequence reads: CASSLDRSTDTQYF. The CDR3 DNA reads TGTGCCAGCAGCTTGGACAGAAGCACAGATACGCAGTATTTT.

V and J are TRBV27 and TRBJ2-7; possibly TRBD2 for D (6 bases). With 2 bases removed from V and 4 bases from J, the gap between germline ends came to 9 bases. Germline-derived CDR1 and CDR2 are MNHEY and SMNVEV (reference sequence). The CDR3 is made up of 13 amino acids. The CDR3 nucleotides read TGTGCCAGCAGTTTACGGGGGAATTACGAGCAGTACTTC. This translates into CASSLRGNYEQYF.

This clone has only a few counts. The rearrangement joins TRBV6-5 to TRBJ1-4; 10 nucleotides agree with TRBD1. The V and J ends lost 4 bases and 8 bases, in that order; junction bases with no gene match: 4. Looked up from germline, CDR1 is MNHEY and CDR2 is SVGAGI. CDR3 length: 14 residues. CDR3 residues: CASSWTGGREKLFF. The CDR3 DNA reads TGTGCCAGCAGTTGGACAGGGGGACGGGAAAAACTGTTTTTT.

V usage is TRBV7-6 and J usage is TRBJ1-1; 8 nucleotides match TRBD1. The V segment lost 1 base and the J segment 5 bases; nucleotides outside the gene matches: 6. The CDR3 is 15 amino acids. Germline values: CDR1 SGHVS, CDR2 FNYEAQ. In DNA, the CDR3 is TGTGCCAGCAGCTTAGTCGGACAGGGTCCAACTGAAGCTTTCTTT. Residues: CASSLVGQGPTEAFF.

Comments on this clone: Relative to the germline gene, one junction end is altered; a read error may explain this. The chain links TRBV11-2 to TRBJ1-3, with TRBD1 matching over 9 bases. The CDR3 has 15 amino acids. The germline V gene encodes CDR1 SGHAT and CDR2 FQNNGV. CDR3 protein: CASSLGDRDGDTIYF. In DNA form, the CDR3 reads TGTGCCAGCAGCTTAGGGGACAGGGATGGAGACACCATATATTTT. The entire variable domain, with the rest obtained from reference TRBV11-2 and TRBJ1-3, is as follows: EAGVAQSPRYKIIEKRQSVAFWCNPISGHATLYWYQQILGQGPKLLIQFQNNGVVDDSQLPKDRFSAERLKGVDSTLKIQPAKLEDSAVYLCASSLGDRDGDTIYFGEGSWLTVV.

As to this clone: This sample includes further DNA sequences coding for the same CDR3. The chain employs TRBV20-1 and TRBJ2-1; no clear D gene. The V end was cut by 2 bases, the J end by 7 bases, with 6 bases between. The CDR3 is 11 residues long. CDR1 is DFQATT and CDR2 is SNEGSKA in the germline V gene (reference sequence). CDR3 nucleotide sequence: TGCAGTGCTAGATCGAGGAATGAGCAGTTCTTC. This encodes CSARSRNEQFF.

The chain uses TRBV4-1 and TRBJ2-2, with D tentatively TRBD2 (6 bases). CDR1 is MGHRA, CDR2 YSYEKL, per germline. V lost 3 bases to trimming and J lost 2 bases, with 13 bases between them. The CDR3 loop spans 16 amino acids. In nucleotides, the CDR3 is TGCGCCAGCAGCCAGGGGGGATTCCCTAACACCGGGGAGCTGTTTTTT. Protein: CASSQGGFPNTGELFF.

The rearrangement links TRBV18 to TRBJ1-6; weak D call: TRBD1 (6 bases). V lost 2 bases and J lost 9, with 14 bases in between. Germline CDR1 is KGHSH and CDR2 is LQKENI. CDR3 length: 15 residues. The DNA for the CDR3 is TGTGCCAGCTCACCAAAAACAGGGTGGACTTCACCCCTCCACTTT. Translating it yields CASSPKTGWTSPLHF.

V gene TRBV6-5 combines with J gene TRBJ1-2, with D possibly matching TRBD1 (6 bases). With 5 bases removed from V and 2 bases from J, the gap between germline ends came to 9 bases. The germline gives CDR1 MNHEY, CDR2 SVGAGI. This CDR3 has 13 residues. CDR3 protein: CASSEDSNYGYTF. CDR3 nucleotides: TGTGCCAGCAGTGAGGACAGCAACTATGGCTACACCTTC.

This clone has a single count. The rearrangement uses TRBV2 and TRBJ1-5; TRBD1 is a possible D gene (5 bases). CDR3 length equals 15 residues. Trimming pared 4 bases from V and 9 bases from J, leaving 19 bases between. Germline CDR1 SNHLY, CDR2 FYNNEI. CDR3 sequence reads: CASSARQTPGRPQHF. DNA of the CDR3: TGTGCCAGCAGTGCTAGACAGACACCGGGTAGGCCCCAGCATTTT.